This TCR beta chain was profiled in a study of CD8 T cells in ankylosing spondylitis. It was by quantitative 5'-RACE with molecular barcodes that TCR beta libraries were made. Via MiXCR, TCRdb re-called the 5' RACE reads, giving one row per CDR3 protein. The table records 250,000 to 350,000 distinct CDR3 sequences, around 20% of them present only once. On this clonotype: Its antigen is as yet unknown. At one end, the junction sequence differs from germline, possibly due to a read error.

Study observations and caveats: Matched ankylosing spondylitis synovial fluid reportedly showed significant enrichment of disease-linked clones. Earlier work had already found some motif variants in reactive arthritis synovial fluid and blood. Clones linked to disease, bearing a CD8+ phenotype, were relatively rare in peripheral blood.

The CDR3 spans 14 residues. The germline gives CDR1 ENHRY, CDR2 SYGVKD. V usage is TRBV10-3 and J usage is TRBJ2-2; 7 bases are a match to TRBD2. The clonotype originates from a female donor with ankylosing spondylitis or in good health (not recorded which). Sequenced: blood, either unsorted or a sorted T cell fraction (not recorded which). The CDR3 protein is CSISGTDYTGELFF. Written as DNA, the CDR3 is TGTTCCATCAGCGGGACCGATTACACCGGGGAGCTGTTTTTT.